This T cell receptor beta chain was found in a study of T cell changes during pregnancy in multiple sclerosis. Germline CDR1 MNHEY, CDR2 SMNVEV (reference sequence). The V gene lost 2 bases and the J gene lost 0 bases, with 7 bases spanning the gap. The CDR3 has 14 amino acids. The table came from immunoSEQ multiplex PCR; TCRdb's copy has only in-frame clones and leaves some out. The sample has approximately 100,000 clones, roughly 92% seen once. This TCR was recovered from a female donor with multiple sclerosis, enrolled in a pregnancy study. The sample here was peripheral blood, taken after pregnancy. The chain links TRBV27 to TRBJ1-1, with D unresolved. In DNA form, the CDR3 reads TGTGCCAGCAGTTTAGGAGGGATGAACACTGAAGCTTTCTTT. This codes for CASSLGGMNTEAFF.